The rows below give T cell receptor beta chains drawn from one sample of a study of cytomegalovirus exposure and HLA in healthy donors. Generated by immunoSEQ multiplex PCR, the TCRdb table keeps only in-frame clones and is missing some. This sample has approximately 81,000 clones, with approximately 84% found just once. Input material: PBMCs. The receptors stem from a woman between 50 and 59 years old in good health and CMV-seronegative. Each CDR3 is given with its conserved first and last residue. D genes are given only for firm matches. A row's size may be missing; if present it is once, few, many or a size class.

clone_size	v_call	d_call	j_call	cdr3_nt	cdr3_aa
NA	TRBV25-1	NA	TRBJ1-6	TGTGCCAGCAGTTCCTCCCCAGGATCCAATTCACCCCTCCACTTT	CASSSSPGSNSPLHF
once	TRBV11-3	TRBD2	TRBJ2-3	TGTGCCAGCAGCCCCGGGACTAGCGGCACAGATACGCAGTATTTT	CASSPGTSGTDTQYF
NA	TRBV11-1	NA	TRBJ2-3	TGTGCCAGCAGCTTAAACGCAGGGGCCGAACGCACAGATACGCAGTATTTT	CASSLNAGAERTDTQYF
NA	TRBV7-2	NA	TRBJ1-1	TGTGCCAGCAGCCAAAGGACAGTGGGATTGAACACTGAAGCTTTCTTT	CASSQRTVGLNTEAFF
few	TRBV5-1	NA	TRBJ2-1	TGCGCCAGCAGCTTGTCCGTGAGCTCCTACAATGAGCAGTTCTTC	CASSLSVSSYNEQFF
few	TRBV27	NA	TRBJ1-4	TGTGCCAGCAGTTTAGTAGGTCAGGGCGCGATGGAAAAACTGTTTTTT	CASSLVGQGAMEKLFF
NA	TRBV6-5	NA	TRBJ1-3	TGTGCCAGCAGTCCAACAGGGTCTGGAAACACCATATATTTT	CASSPTGSGNTIYF
NA	TRBV7-9	NA	TRBJ1-1	TGTGCCAGCAGCCCCCGTCCACCGCACAGGAACACTGAAGCTTTCTTT	CASSPRPPHRNTEAFF
NA	TRBV6-6	TRBD1	TRBJ1-1	TGTGCCAGCAGTTGGGCGACAGGGGGTGAAGCTTTCTTT	CASSWATGGEAFF
NA	TRBV10-3	TRBD1	TRBJ1-2	TGTGCCATCAATCGGGACAGGGATGGAGACTATGGCTACACCTTC	CAINRDRDGDYGYTF
few	TRBV10-3	NA	TRBJ1-1	TGTGCCACGATAGTTGGGACAGAAGCTTTCTTT	CATIVGTEAFF
NA	TRBV6-4	TRBD2	TRBJ2-1	TGTGCCAGCAGCGGGACTAGCGGGAGTAGCGAGCAGTTCTTC	CASSGTSGSSEQFF
NA	TRBV2	TRBD1	TRBJ2-7	TGTGCCAGCAGTCAACAGGGGGCCAAATCCTACGAGCAGTACTTC	CASSQQGAKSYEQYF
NA	TRBV28	NA	TRBJ1-2	TGTGCCAGCAGCTCCTCGGACAGAGCCTTCTATGGCTACACCTTC	CASSSSDRAFYGYTF
NA	TRBV5-1	NA	TRBJ1-2	TGCGCCAGCGGCGAGGGTAACTATGGCTACACCTTC	CASGEGNYGYTF
NA	TRBV10-2	NA	TRBJ1-1	TGCGCCAGCAGTACCCAGGCGAACACTGAAGCTTTCTTT	CASSTQANTEAFF
NA	TRBV6-6	TRBD1	TRBJ2-1	TGTGCCAGCGGAACAGGGGAAACCTACAATGAGCAGTTCTTC	CASGTGETYNEQFF
NA	TRBV5-6	NA	TRBJ2-2	TGTGCCAGCAGCTTGGTGAGGCCTGATAACACCGGGGAGCTGTTTTTT	CASSLVRPDNTGELFF
NA	TRBV15	TRBD1	TRBJ1-1	TGTGCCACCAGCAGAGCGTTGGACAGGGGGGTAACTGAAGCTTTCTTT	CATSRALDRGVTEAFF
few	TRBV6-1	NA	TRBJ2-7	TGTGCCAGCAGTGAAGAGGGCAGGGGCACCTACGAGCAGTACTTC	CASSEEGRGTYEQYF
NA	TRBV27	NA	TRBJ2-4	TGTGCCAGCAGTTTAACAGGGTTTGCCAAAAACATTCAGTACTTC	CASSLTGFAKNIQYF
NA	TRBV7-9	TRBD1	TRBJ1-2	TGTGCCAGCAGCCCTCCTCCGGGACAGGGAGGAAACTATGGCTACACCTTC	CASSPPPGQGGNYGYTF